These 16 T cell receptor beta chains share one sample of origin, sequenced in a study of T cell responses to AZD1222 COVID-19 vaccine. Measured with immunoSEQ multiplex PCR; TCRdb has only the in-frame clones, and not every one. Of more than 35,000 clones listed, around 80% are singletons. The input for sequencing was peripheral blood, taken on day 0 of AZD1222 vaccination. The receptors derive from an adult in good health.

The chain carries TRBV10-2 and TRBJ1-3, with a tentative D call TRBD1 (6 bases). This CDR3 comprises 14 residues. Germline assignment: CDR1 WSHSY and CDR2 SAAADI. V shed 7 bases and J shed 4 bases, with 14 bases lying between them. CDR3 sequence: CASTQQGPGNTIYF. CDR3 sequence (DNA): TGCGCCAGCACCCAACAGGGTCCCGGAAACACCATATATTTT.

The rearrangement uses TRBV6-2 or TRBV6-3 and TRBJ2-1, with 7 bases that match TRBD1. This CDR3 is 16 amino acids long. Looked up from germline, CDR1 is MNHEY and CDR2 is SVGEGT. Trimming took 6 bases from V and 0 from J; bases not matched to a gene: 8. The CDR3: CASSWGQPSSYNEQFF. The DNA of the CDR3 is TGTGCCAGCAGCTGGGGACAGCCGAGCTCCTACAATGAGCAGTTCTTC.

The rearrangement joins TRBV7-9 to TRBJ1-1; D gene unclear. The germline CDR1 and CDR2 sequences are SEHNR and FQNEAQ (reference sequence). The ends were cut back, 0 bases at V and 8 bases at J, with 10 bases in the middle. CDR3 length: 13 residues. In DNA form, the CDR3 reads TGTGCCAGCAGCTTAGCAACAGCTTTAGAAGCTTTCTTT. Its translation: CASSLATALEAFF. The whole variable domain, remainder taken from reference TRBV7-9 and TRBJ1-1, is DTGVSQNPRHKITKRGQNVTFRCDPISEHNRLYWYRQTLGQGPEFLTYFQNEAQLEKSRLLSDRFSAERPKGSFSTLEIQRTEQGDSAMYLCASSLATALEAFFGQGTRLTVV.

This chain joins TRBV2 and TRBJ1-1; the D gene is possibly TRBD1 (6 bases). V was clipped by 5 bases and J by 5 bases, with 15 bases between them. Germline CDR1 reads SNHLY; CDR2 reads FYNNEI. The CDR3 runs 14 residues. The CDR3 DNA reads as TGTGCCAGCAGTCACAAAACAGGGTGGACTGAAGCTTTCTTT. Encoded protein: CASSHKTGWTEAFF.

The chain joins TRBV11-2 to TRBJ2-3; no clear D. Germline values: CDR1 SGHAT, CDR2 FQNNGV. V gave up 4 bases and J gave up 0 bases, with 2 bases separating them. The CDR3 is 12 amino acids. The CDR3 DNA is TGTGCCAGCAGCTCTAGCACAGATACGCAGTATTTT. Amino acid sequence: CASSSSTDTQYF.

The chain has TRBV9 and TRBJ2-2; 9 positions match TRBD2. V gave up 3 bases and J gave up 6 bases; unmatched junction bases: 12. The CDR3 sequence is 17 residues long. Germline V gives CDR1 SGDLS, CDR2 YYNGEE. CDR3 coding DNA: TGTGCCAGCAGCGCCGCTGGTGCGGGAGGGCCTTCCGGGGAGCTGTTTTTT. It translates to CASSAAGAGGPSGELFF.

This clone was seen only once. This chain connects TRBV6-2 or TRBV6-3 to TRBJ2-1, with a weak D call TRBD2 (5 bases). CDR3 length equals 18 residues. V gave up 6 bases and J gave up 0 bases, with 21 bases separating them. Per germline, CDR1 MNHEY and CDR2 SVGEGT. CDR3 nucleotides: TGTGCCAGCAGCACTGTACAGCCGGGATTGAGCTCCTACAATGAGCAGTTCTTC. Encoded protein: CASSTVQPGLSSYNEQFF.

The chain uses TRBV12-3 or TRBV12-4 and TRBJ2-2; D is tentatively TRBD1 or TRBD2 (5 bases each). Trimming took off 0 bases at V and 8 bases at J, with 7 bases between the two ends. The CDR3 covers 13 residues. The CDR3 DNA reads TGTGCCAGCAGTTTAGCGGGGGTAGGGGAGCTGTTTTTT. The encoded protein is CASSLAGVGELFF.

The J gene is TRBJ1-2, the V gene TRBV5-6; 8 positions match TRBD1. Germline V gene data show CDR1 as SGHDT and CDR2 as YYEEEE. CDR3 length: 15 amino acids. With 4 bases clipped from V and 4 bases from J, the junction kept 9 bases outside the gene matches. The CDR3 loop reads CASSPPKGQAYGYTF. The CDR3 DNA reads TGTGCCAGCAGCCCTCCAAAGGGACAGGCCTATGGCTACACCTTC.

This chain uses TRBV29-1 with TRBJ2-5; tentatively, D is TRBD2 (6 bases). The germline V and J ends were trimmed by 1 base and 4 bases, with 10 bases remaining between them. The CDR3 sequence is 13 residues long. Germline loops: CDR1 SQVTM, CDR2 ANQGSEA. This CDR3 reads CSVEAAGGETQYF. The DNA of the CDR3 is TGCAGCGTTGAAGCCGCCGGGGGAGAGACCCAGTACTTC.

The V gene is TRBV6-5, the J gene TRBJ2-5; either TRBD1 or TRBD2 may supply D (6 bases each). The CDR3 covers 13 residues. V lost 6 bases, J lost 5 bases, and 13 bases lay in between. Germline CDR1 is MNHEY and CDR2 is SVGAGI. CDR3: CASSEGGAETQYF. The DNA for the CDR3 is TGTGCCAGCAGCGAGGGGGGAGCGGAGACCCAGTACTTC.

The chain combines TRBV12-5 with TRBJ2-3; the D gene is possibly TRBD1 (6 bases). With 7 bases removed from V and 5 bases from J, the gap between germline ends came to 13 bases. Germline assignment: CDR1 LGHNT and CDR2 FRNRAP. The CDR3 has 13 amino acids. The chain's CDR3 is CASALPGEDTQYF. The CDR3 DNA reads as TGTGCTAGTGCCCTCCCAGGGGAAGATACGCAGTATTTT.

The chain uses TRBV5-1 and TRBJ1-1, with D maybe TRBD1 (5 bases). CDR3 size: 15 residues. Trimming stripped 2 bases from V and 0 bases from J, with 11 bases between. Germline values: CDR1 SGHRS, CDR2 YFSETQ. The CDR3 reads CASSFSGTVNTEAFF. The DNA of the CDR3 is TGCGCCAGCAGCTTCTCCGGGACGGTGAACACTGAAGCTTTCTTT.

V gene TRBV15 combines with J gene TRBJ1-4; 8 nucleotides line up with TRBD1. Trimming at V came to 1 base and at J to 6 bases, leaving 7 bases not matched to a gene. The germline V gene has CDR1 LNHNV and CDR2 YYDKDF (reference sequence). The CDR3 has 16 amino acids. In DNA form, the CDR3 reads TGTGCCACCAGCAGAGGAAACAGGGGGAAGGATGAAAAACTGTTTTTT. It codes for CATSRGNRGKDEKLFF.

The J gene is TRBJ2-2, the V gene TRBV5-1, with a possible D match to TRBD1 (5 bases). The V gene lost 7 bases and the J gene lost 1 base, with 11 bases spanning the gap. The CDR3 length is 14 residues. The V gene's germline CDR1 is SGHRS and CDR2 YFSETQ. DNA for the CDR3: TGCGCCAGCGGAGAAACAGGGAACACCGGGGAGCTGTTTTTT. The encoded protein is CASGETGNTGELFF.

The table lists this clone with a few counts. The CDR3 protein is CASRRWGEKLFF. In nucleotides, the CDR3 is TGTGCCAGCCGCCGGTGGGGTGAAAAACTGTTTTTT. The V call is TRBV6-2 or TRBV6-3, the J call TRBJ1-4; D gene ambiguous. The CDR3 runs to 12 residues. Germline CDR1 and CDR2: MNHEY and SVGEGT. V was cut by 8 bases and J by 7 bases, with 11 bases left in between.